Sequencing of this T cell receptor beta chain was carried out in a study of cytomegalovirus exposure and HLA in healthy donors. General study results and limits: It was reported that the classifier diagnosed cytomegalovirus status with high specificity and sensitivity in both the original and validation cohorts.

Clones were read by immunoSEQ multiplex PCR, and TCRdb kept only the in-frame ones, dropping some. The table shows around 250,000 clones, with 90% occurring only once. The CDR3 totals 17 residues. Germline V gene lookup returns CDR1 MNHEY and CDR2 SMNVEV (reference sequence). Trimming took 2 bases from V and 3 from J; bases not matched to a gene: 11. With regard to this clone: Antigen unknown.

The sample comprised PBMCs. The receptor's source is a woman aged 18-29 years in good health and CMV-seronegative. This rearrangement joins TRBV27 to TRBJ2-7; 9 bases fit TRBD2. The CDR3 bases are TGTGCCAGCAGTTTAGGATTAGCGGGGGAACCACACTACGAGCAGTACTTC. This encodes CASSLGLAGEPHYEQYF.